This TCR beta chain was profiled in a study of post-analysis software for immune sequencing data. General observations from the study: Comparison of patients with controls showed roughly five TRBV segments more frequent in patients, TRBV5-6, TRBV5-1 and TRBV20-1 among them.

In the case of this clonotype: Its specificity is not known.

The germline CDR1 and CDR2 sequences are DFQATT and SNEGSKA (reference sequence). Trimming pared 0 bases from V and 4 bases from J, leaving 10 bases between. This CDR3 has 14 residues. Every TCR beta cDNA library bore unique molecular identifiers. A single record per CDR3 protein comes from TCRdb applying MiXCR to the PCR reads. The sample yields hundreds of thousands of distinct CDR3 sequences, roughly 58% seen once. Specimen: blood. V and J are TRBV20-1 and TRBJ1-5, with D unresolved. The sequence came from a girl aged 5-17 years with multiple sclerosis. CDR3: CSARDLGFNQPQHF. CDR3 sequence (DNA): TGCAGTGCTAGAGATTTGGGCTTTAATCAGCCCCAGCATTTT.